This TCR beta chain was profiled in a study of T cell responses to AZD1222 COVID-19 vaccine. Study-level background: Both about-4-week and about-12-week second-dose recipients were combined.

Per the germline V gene, CDR1 is MNHEY and CDR2 is SVGAGI. Losses at the gene ends were 0 bases for V and 6 bases for J; bases not matched to a gene: 4. This CDR3 has 14 residues. Sequencing was performed with immunoSEQ multiplex PCR; in TCRdb, only in-frame clones are kept and a portion is missing. The data show 110,000 to 150,000 clones, about nine tenths seen once. Specimen: peripheral blood, collected on day 0 of AZD1222 vaccination. This receptor was taken from an adult in good health. The chain is built from TRBV6-5 and TRBJ1-2, with TRBD1 matching over 7 bases. CDR3 coding DNA: TGTGCCAGCAGTTACTCCCGGGACAGCCATGGCTACACCTTC. Protein: CASSYSRDSHGYTF.